This T cell receptor beta chain was sequenced in a study of response to subunit inactivated influenza vaccine (dated by TCRdb to 2016 to 2019). Regarding the study in general: To follow how T cells responded to a trivalent subunit inactivated influenza vaccine, the researchers relied on deep quantitative profiling of the T cell receptor repertoire.

Library preparation employed RT-PCR. The sequencer listed for this sample is Illumina HiSeq 2500. TCRdb reanalyzed the raw reads on its own, using fastp at Q25 for trimming and MiXCR for clone calling, and kept in-frame beta chains. Each entry merges the rows of one CDR3 protein and shows their most common DNA and genes. This sample has fewer than 700,000 distinct CDR3 sequences in its table, and 10% to 15% of those were observed once. 10% to 15% of the sample goes to the ten largest clones. The time point label for this specimen denotes: 45 days after influenza vaccine administration. This clonotype was found many times. What this receptor recognizes is not known. Per-base quality was not reported, and no clone a single base away is much larger than it. The CDR3, from cysteine to phenylalanine, totals 15 residues. Only CDR3 DNA remains: 45 bases, in frame from the first base. For this chain, trimming is 1 base at the V end and 3 bases at the J end, and the number of junction bases without a gene match is 5.

Results and caveats for the whole study, not just this receptor: The authors suggested that each seasonal influenza vaccination may recruit only a limited number of new T cells.

Sequenced material: PBMCs from blood, taken 45 days after vaccination. Recombination connected TRBV12-3 or TRBV12-4 to TRBJ2-7; a stretch of 8 junction bases matches TRBD1. The TCR was taken from a man aged 50 to 59 who received an inactivated influenza vaccine. Donor details come from another sample of the same person, matched by shared clones. The CDR3 corresponds to CASSLEGTGHYEQYF. The nucleotide sequence reads TGTGCCAGCAGTTTAGAAGGGACAGGCCACTACGAGCAGTACTTC.